This T cell receptor (beta chain) was retrieved from a study of neoadjuvant anti-PD-1 for oral cavity cancer. Study background: Around day 43, patients without progression received a fourth nivolumab dose before surgery.

Assay used: immunoSEQ multiplex PCR; TCRdb lists only in-frame clones, some missing. This sample carries 9,500 to 15,000 clones, 65% to 75% of them seen once, and the ten largest clones take approximately 2.3%. In germline, CDR1 is SEHNR, CDR2 FQNEAQ (reference sequence). CDR3 size: 12 residues. With V trimmed by 7 bases and J by 8 bases, 5 bases remained unmatched. Time point denoted: after neoadjuvant nivolumab, at surgical resection. These newly diagnosed stage II-IVA oral cavity squamous cell carcinoma patients had no prior systemic or radiation treatment. This rearrangement joins TRBV7-9 to TRBJ1-2, with 9 nucleotides matching TRBD1. This clonotype was obtained from a person aged 35-79 years with oral cavity squamous cell carcinoma. Sequencing used PBMCs, obtained after nivolumab (anti-PD-1) treatment. DNA for the CDR3: TGTGCCAGCATAAGGACAGGGGTCGGCTACACCTTC. It specifies CASIRTGVGYTF.